One and the same sample provided the 23 T cell receptor beta chains below, sequenced in a study of T-cell memory formation after mild COVID-19. MiXCR was run by TCRdb on the 5' RACE reads, yielding one entry per CDR3 protein. This sample carries roughly 450,000 distinct CDR3 sequences, 18% of them seen once, and the ten largest clones take about a fifth. Sequenced material: PBMCs or a T cell subset sorted from them (not recorded which). Receptors originate from a man aged 18 to 29 who had mild COVID-19 (a few samples of this study predate the infection). Cell type and time point are not known.

The gene calls are TRBV6-6 and TRBJ2-7, with D perhaps matching TRBD1 (5 bases). The CDR3 totals 15 residues. CDR1 and CDR2 from the germline V gene are MNHNY and SVGAGI (reference sequence). V was pared by 5 bases and J by 3 bases, with 17 bases between. In DNA form, the CDR3 reads TGTGCCAGCAGTAACCCTTACGGACAACTCTACGAGCAGTACTTC. Its translation is CASSNPYGQLYEQYF.

The chain recombines TRBV4-3 with TRBJ2-6, with D hard to call. Trimming took off 4 bases at V and 0 bases at J, with 10 bases between the two ends. The CDR3 is 16 residues long. CDR1 and CDR2 (germline): LGHNA, YSLEER. The CDR3 DNA reads TGCGCCAGCAGCCCCCTACTGGTCTCTGGGGCCAACGTCCTGACTTTC. Protein product: CASSPLLVSGANVLTF.

Many counts were recorded for this clonotype. Here the CDR3 reads CASTSRPTGGSEQFF. CDR3 bases: TGTGCCAGCACTTCCCGCCCGACAGGGGGTTCTGAGCAGTTCTTC. This chain joins TRBV6-5 and TRBJ2-1; 9 bases line up with TRBD1. The length of the CDR3 is 15 residues. CDR1 is MNHEY, CDR2 SVGAGI, per germline. Germline trimming cut 7 bases from V and 9 bases from J; bases unmatched to any gene: 13.

Here the CDR3 reads CASSSGLAGGPYNEQFF. CDR3 nucleotides: TGTGCCAGCAGCTCGGGACTAGCGGGGGGCCCCTACAATGAGCAGTTCTTC. J is TRBJ2-1 and V is TRBV7-3, with 15 nucleotides matching TRBD2. V lost 4 bases and J lost 2; bases outside the gene matches: 3. From germline, CDR1 is SGHTA and CDR2 FQGTGA. This CDR3 has 17 amino acids.

This clonotype occurred many times. This chain uses TRBV5-1 with TRBJ2-5; D perhaps matches TRBD1 (6 bases). V was shortened by 5 bases and J by 2 bases, with 19 bases between the two germline ends. Per the germline V gene, CDR1 is SGHRS and CDR2 is YFSETQ. The CDR3 contains 16 residues. As DNA, the CDR3 is TGCGCCAGCAGATTTCAGCCGGGACACCCTCAAGAGACCCAGTACTTC. Amino acids: CASRFQPGHPQETQYF.

The chain carries TRBV6-2 or TRBV6-3 and TRBJ1-2, with D possibly TRBD1 on 6 matching bases. CDR1 and CDR2 from the germline V gene are MNHEY and SVGEGT. The CDR3 totals 15 residues. Deletions cut 0 bases from V and 4 bases from J, with 12 bases between. The chain's CDR3 is CASSYSPGESYGYTF. In DNA form, the CDR3 reads TGTGCCAGCAGTTACTCTCCAGGGGAATCCTATGGCTACACCTTC.

This clonotype showed up just a few times. The V and J genes are TRBV18 and TRBJ1-6; D is uncertain. There are 17 residues in the CDR3. CDR1 KGHSH and CDR2 LQKENI come from the germline V gene. Trimming took 3 bases from V and 4 from J, leaving 16 bases between them. The CDR3 loop reads CASSPSLGTEYNSPLHF. In nucleotides, the CDR3 is TGTGCCAGCTCACCCTCCCTGGGTACCGAATATAATTCACCCCTCCACTTT. The entire variable domain, with the rest obtained from reference TRBV18 and TRBJ1-6, is as follows: NAGVMQNPRHLVRRRGQEARLRCSPMKGHSHVYWYRQLPEEGLKFMVYLQKENIIDESGMPKERFSAEFPKEGPSILRIQQVVRGDSAAYFCASSPSLGTEYNSPLHFGNGTRLTVT.

The chain links TRBV29-1 to TRBJ1-2; no clear D gene. The CDR3 spans 13 residues. Germline V lookup: CDR1 SQVTM, CDR2 ANQGSEA. Trimming pared 4 bases from V and 6 bases from J, leaving 15 bases between. The CDR3 DNA follows: TGCAGCGTTGCAAGGGCGGCCCTCAATGGCTACACCTTC. It yields the protein CSVARAALNGYTF. Drawing the rest from reference TRBV29-1 and TRBJ1-2, the complete variable domain is SAVISQKPSRDICQRGTSLTIQCQVDSQVTMMFWYRQQPGQSLTLIATANQGSEATYESGFVIDKFPISRPNLTFSTLTVSNMSPEDSSIYLCSVARAALNGYTFGSGTRLTVV.

This clonotype was picked up a small number of times. The CDR3: CASSPPRGMRTEAFF. CDR3 DNA: TGCGCCAGCAGCCCTCCTCGGGGAATGCGGACTGAAGCTTTCTTT. The V gene is TRBV5-1, the J gene TRBJ1-1; D is ambiguous. V lost 4 bases and J 5 bases, leaving 18 bases between the germline ends. Germline values: CDR1 SGHRS, CDR2 YFSETQ. This CDR3 is built from 15 residues.

In its sample, this clonotype was seen many times. The chain has TRBV27 and TRBJ2-7; no clear D gene. Trimming took 6 bases from V and 0 from J, leaving 12 bases between them. The CDR3 is 14 residues long. Germline V gene sequence: CDR1 MNHEY, CDR2 SMNVEV (reference sequence). The CDR3 coding sequence is TGTGCCAGCAGCCCTAAGCTAACCTCCTACGAGCAGTACTTC. Translating gives CASSPKLTSYEQYF.

As regards this clonotype: This clone may be a read error of a much larger clone one base away. The CDR3 region has the DNA TGCGCCAGCAGCTTGGAACATGGAATCGATGAGCAGTTCTTC. Its translation is CASSLEHGIDEQFF. The V gene is TRBV5-1, the J gene TRBJ2-1; no reliable D call. Germline CDR1 and CDR2: SGHRS and YFSETQ. The V gene lost 0 bases and the J gene lost 8 bases, with 12 bases spanning the gap. This CDR3 has 14 amino acids.

This clonotype turned up a few times. V is TRBV2 and J is TRBJ2-1; 8 nucleotides agree with TRBD2. With 7 bases clipped from V and 8 bases from J, the junction kept 10 bases outside the gene matches. CDR1 is SNHLY, CDR2 FYNNEI, per germline. The CDR3 is made up of 14 amino acids. The CDR3 nucleotides are TGTGCCAGCAACAGACTAGCGTCAGGCGATGAGCAGTTCTTC. The encoded protein is CASNRLASGDEQFF.

This clonotype was seen a few times. V usage is TRBV6-1 and J usage is TRBJ2-2; TRBD1 matches at 10 bases. CDR1 is MNHNS and CDR2 is SASEGT in the germline V gene. This CDR3 contains 15 residues. The J segment lost 7 bases and the V segment lost 6 bases, leaving 8 bases of the junction unmatched. In DNA, the CDR3 is TGTGCCAGCAGGCATCCGGGACAGGGGTACGGGGAGCTGTTTTTT. Amino acid sequence: CASRHPGQGYGELFF.

This clonotype appeared many times. The genes are TRBV20-1 and TRBJ1-5; TRBD1 is a possible D gene (5 bases). The V gene lost 3 bases and the J gene lost 5 bases, with 11 bases spanning the gap. Germline V gives CDR1 DFQATT, CDR2 SNEGSKA (reference sequence). This CDR3 is built from 13 residues. The chain's CDR3 is CSARRQRDQPQHF. CDR3 sequence (DNA): TGCAGTGCTAGGCGACAGAGGGATCAGCCCCAGCATTTT.

This chain uses TRBV7-9 with TRBJ2-1; perhaps D is TRBD1 or TRBD2 (5 bases each). Trimming stripped 1 base from V and 0 bases from J, with 13 bases between. The CDR3 spans 17 residues. Germline V gene sequence: CDR1 SEHNR, CDR2 FQNEAQ (reference sequence). The chain's CDR3 is CASSLETGQSSYNEQFF. The CDR3 coding sequence is TGTGCCAGCAGCTTAGAGACGGGGCAGAGCTCCTACAATGAGCAGTTCTTC.

The rearrangement links TRBV7-8 to TRBJ2-3; D gene unclear. The length of the CDR3 is 18 residues. The V end was cut by 2 bases, the J end by 0 bases, with 18 bases between. Per the germline V gene, CDR1 is SGHVS and CDR2 is FQNEAQ. Here the CDR3 DNA reads TGTGCCAGCAGCTTACCCCCTTACGGACGTTTAAGCACAGATACGCAGTATTTT. It yields the protein CASSLPPYGRLSTDTQYF.

This chain joins TRBV29-1 and TRBJ1-1; 7 bases are a match to TRBD1. This CDR3 comprises 14 residues. The V gene end was trimmed by 7 bases and the J gene end by 4 bases; junction bases not matched to a gene: 12. The germline CDR1 and CDR2 sequences are SQVTM and ANQGSEA. The CDR3 region is CSAYDRVIFTEAFF. CDR3 in DNA: TGCAGCGCCTATGACAGGGTCATCTTCACTGAAGCTTTCTTT.

Only a few counts were recorded for this clonotype. The chain is built from TRBV10-3 and TRBJ1-1; a weak D match, TRBD1 (5 bases). CDR3 length: 11 amino acids. Germline values: CDR1 ENHRY, CDR2 SYGVKD. Trimming pared 7 bases from V and 3 bases from J, leaving 6 bases between. The CDR3 sequence: CAIMGDTEAFF. CDR3 coding DNA: TGTGCCATCATGGGGGACACTGAAGCTTTCTTT.

In this sample, this clonotype turned up many times. V is TRBV7-2 and J is TRBJ1-5; 9 nucleotides align to TRBD1. The CDR3 runs to 13 residues. Losses at the gene ends were 4 bases for V and 5 bases for J; bases not matched to a gene: 0. Germline values: CDR1 SGHTA, CDR2 FQGNSA. CDR3 DNA sequence: TGTGCCAGCAGCTGGACAGGGGATCAGCCCCAGCATTTT. Amino acids: CASSWTGDQPQHF.

CDR3 nucleotides: TGTGCCAGCAGCGGCTTGGGGGTAAAGGAAGCTTTCTTT. Protein product: CASSGLGVKEAFF. The genes are TRBV14 and TRBJ1-1, with D possibly being TRBD1 (5 bases). The CDR3 has 13 amino acids. CDR1 and CDR2 (germline): SGHDN, FVKESK. Trimming took off 5 bases at V and 8 bases at J, with 15 bases between the two ends.

The rearrangement joins TRBV12-3 or TRBV12-4 to TRBJ1-1; the D is unclear. The V end lost 6 bases, the J end lost 0 bases, and 11 bases lay between the germline ends. This CDR3 spans 14 amino acids. Here the CDR3 DNA reads TGTGCCAGCAGCTTAAGACTCCTGAACACTGAAGCTTTCTTT. Its protein product is CASSLRLLNTEAFF.

Here the CDR3 reads CASFTLRTNIQYF. DNA for the CDR3: TGTGCCAGCTTCACCCTCCGGACCAACATTCAGTACTTC. This rearrangement joins TRBV12-3 or TRBV12-4 to TRBJ2-4; D is ambiguous. V was shortened by 8 bases and J by 7 bases, with 15 bases between the two germline ends. This CDR3 region has 13 residues.

In this sample, this clonotype turned up a few times. This chain connects TRBV12-5 to TRBJ2-1, with D maybe TRBD1 (5 bases). The germline CDR1 and CDR2 sequences are LGHNT and FRNRAP. The CDR3 extends over 15 amino acids. Trimming took off 6 bases at V and 1 base at J, with 13 bases between the two ends. CDR3 DNA sequence: TGTGCTAGTGGGCAGGGTCGGGTGTCCTACAATGAGCAGTTCTTC. Its protein product is CASGQGRVSYNEQFF.